What follows are 8 T cell receptor beta chains derived from one specimen sequenced in a study of shared clonotypes between healthy human individuals. Profiled with immunoSEQ multiplex PCR; TCRdb holds only in-frame clones, not every one. The table lists some 95,000 clones, under 80% of them singletons. Sequencing used memory CD8+ T cells sorted from blood. Subset here: CD45RO+ cells pooled with CCR7-negative TemRA cells. The receptors originated from a man in his thirties or forties in good health.

This clone was detected only a few times. The chain employs TRBV19 and TRBJ1-1; D gene ambiguous. V was shortened by 3 bases and J by 4 bases, with 12 bases between the two germline ends. Germline values: CDR1 LNHDA, CDR2 SQIVND (reference sequence). CDR3 size: 14 residues. CDR3 bases: TGTGCCAGTAGTATCACGGTCCGGGGCACTGAAGCTTTCTTT. Protein product: CASSITVRGTEAFF.

There are a few counts of this clone. This same CDR3 is encoded by further DNA sequences in the sample. This chain uses TRBV15 with TRBJ2-7; D gene uncertain. CDR1 and CDR2 (germline): LNHNV, YYDKDF (reference sequence). The CDR3 extends over 13 amino acids. V was pared by 0 bases and J by 1 base, with 4 bases between. Here the CDR3 reads CATSRDRSYEQYF. CDR3 bases: TGTGCCACCAGCAGAGATCGGTCCTACGAGCAGTACTTC.

The CDR3 nucleotides read TGTGCCAGCAGCTTGGCCGGGCGGAGCTCCTACAATGAGCAGTTCTTC. Encoded protein: CASSLAGRSSYNEQFF. The chain employs TRBV5-6 and TRBJ2-1; D gene unclear. CDR3 length equals 16 residues. Germline CDR1 is SGHDT and CDR2 is YYEEEE. V was cut by 0 bases and J by 0 bases, with 10 bases left in between.

The chain carries TRBV2 and TRBJ2-3; TRBD1 matches 9 bases. Germline assignment: CDR1 SNHLY and CDR2 FYNNEI. V lost 6 bases, J lost 0 bases, and 4 bases stayed unmatched. The CDR3 spans 15 residues. In DNA form, the CDR3 reads TGTGCCAGCAGGACCGGGACAGGGAGCACAGATACGCAGTATTTT. Translation: CASRTGTGSTDTQYF.

The chain recombines TRBV25-1 with TRBJ1-5; TRBD1 is a possible D gene (5 bases). This CDR3 is built from 14 residues. Germline-derived CDR1 and CDR2 are MGHDK and SYGVNS. V lost 1 base to trimming and J lost 5 bases, with 9 bases between them. The CDR3 loop is CASSEWGVDQPQHF. In DNA, the CDR3 is TGTGCCAGCAGTGAATGGGGGGTAGATCAGCCCCAGCATTTT.

This clone appeared a few times. The V and J genes are TRBV4-1 and TRBJ2-7, with TRBD1 matching over 11 bases. With 1 base clipped from V and 3 bases from J, the junction kept 8 bases outside the gene matches. The CDR3 covers 17 residues. Germline V gene data show CDR1 as MGHRA and CDR2 as YSYEKL. The CDR3 region has the DNA TGCGCCAGCAGCCAAGGGGGAGGGACAGGGGGGTTCTACGAGCAGTACTTC. This codes for CASSQGGGTGGFYEQYF.

As to this clone: A far larger clone is only one base removed, so a read error is likely. Additional DNA sequences in this sample encode the identical CDR3. The chain couples TRBV6-5 to TRBJ2-7; unclear D gene. Per germline, CDR1 MNHEY and CDR2 SVGAGI. Trimming stripped 9 bases from V and 0 bases from J, with 12 bases between. This CDR3 has 13 residues. CDR3 sequence reads: CASSSVGSYEQYF. CDR3 DNA: TGTGCCAGTAGCTCCGTCGGCTCCTACGAGCAGTACTTC.

This sequence joins TRBV28 and TRBJ2-7; D assignment may be TRBD1 or TRBD2 (6 bases each). CDR3 length: 14 residues. With 3 bases removed from V and 3 bases from J, the gap between germline ends came to 12 bases. Germline V gives CDR1 MDHEN, CDR2 SYDVKM. CDR3 residues: CASSFGRGGYEQYF. DNA of the CDR3: TGTGCCAGCAGTTTCGGCAGGGGAGGCTACGAGCAGTACTTC.